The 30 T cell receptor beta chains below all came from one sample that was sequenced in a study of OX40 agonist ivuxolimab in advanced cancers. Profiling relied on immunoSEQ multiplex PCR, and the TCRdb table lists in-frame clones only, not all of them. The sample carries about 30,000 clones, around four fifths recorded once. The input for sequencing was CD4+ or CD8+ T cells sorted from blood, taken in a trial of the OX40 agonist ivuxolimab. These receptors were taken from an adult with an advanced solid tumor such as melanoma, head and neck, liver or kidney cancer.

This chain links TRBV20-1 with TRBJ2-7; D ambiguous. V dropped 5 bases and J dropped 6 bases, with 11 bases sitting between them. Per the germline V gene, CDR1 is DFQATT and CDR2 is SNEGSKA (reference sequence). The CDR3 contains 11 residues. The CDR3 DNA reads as TGCAGTGCTCTACGCGGCGGCGAGCAGTACTTC. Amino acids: CSALRGGEQYF.

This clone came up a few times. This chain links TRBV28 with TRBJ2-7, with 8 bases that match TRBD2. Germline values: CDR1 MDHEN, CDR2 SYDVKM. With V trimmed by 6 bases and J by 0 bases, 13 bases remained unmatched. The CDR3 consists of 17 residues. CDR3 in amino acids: CASSPSSGGLSSYEQYF. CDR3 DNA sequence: TGTGCCAGCAGCCCCTCCAGCGGGGGCCTAAGCTCCTACGAGCAGTACTTC.

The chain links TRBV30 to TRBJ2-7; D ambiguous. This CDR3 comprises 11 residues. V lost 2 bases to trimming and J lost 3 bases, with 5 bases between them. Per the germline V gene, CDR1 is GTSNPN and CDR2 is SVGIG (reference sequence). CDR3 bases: TGTGCCTGGAGTTCTTACTACGAGCAGTACTTC. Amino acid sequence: CAWSSYYEQYF.

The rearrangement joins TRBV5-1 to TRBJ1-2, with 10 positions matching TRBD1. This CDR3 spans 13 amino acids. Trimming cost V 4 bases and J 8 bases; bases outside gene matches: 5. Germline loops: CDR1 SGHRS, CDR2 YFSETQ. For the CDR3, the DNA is TGCGCCAGCAGCCCAGGACAGGGGGAAGGCTACACCTTC. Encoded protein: CASSPGQGEGYTF.

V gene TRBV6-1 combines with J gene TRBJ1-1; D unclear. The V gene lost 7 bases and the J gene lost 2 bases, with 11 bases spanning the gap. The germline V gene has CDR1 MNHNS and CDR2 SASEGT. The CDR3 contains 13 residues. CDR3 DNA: TGTGCCAGCACGAGAGGGCCTAACACTGAAGCTTTCTTT. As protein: CASTRGPNTEAFF.

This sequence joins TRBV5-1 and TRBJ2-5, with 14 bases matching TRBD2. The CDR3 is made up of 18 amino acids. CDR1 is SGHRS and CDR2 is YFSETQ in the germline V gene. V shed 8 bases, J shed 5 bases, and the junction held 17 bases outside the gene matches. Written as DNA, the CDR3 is TGCGCCAGTTACCCAGTCCGACTAGCGGGGGGGGCTTGGGAGACCCAGTACTTC. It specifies CASYPVRLAGGAWETQYF.

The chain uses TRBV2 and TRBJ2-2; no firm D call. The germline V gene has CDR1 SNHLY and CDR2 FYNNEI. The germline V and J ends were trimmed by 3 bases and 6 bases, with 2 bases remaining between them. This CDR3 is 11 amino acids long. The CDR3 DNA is TGTGCCAGCAGTGAGGCCGGGGAGCTGTTTTTT. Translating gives CASSEAGELFF.

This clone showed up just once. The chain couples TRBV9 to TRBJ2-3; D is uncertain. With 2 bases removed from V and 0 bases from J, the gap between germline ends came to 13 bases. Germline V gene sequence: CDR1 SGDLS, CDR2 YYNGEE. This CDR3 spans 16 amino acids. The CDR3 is CASSVSLGSSTDTQYF. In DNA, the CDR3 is TGTGCCAGCAGCGTTAGTTTGGGTTCTAGCACAGATACGCAGTATTTT.

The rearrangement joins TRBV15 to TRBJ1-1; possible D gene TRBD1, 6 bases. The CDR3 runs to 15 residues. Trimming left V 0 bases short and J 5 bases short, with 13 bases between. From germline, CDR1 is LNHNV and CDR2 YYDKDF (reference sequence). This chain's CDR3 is CATSRDQGRTTEAFF. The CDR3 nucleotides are TGTGCCACCAGCAGAGACCAGGGGAGGACGACTGAAGCTTTCTTT.

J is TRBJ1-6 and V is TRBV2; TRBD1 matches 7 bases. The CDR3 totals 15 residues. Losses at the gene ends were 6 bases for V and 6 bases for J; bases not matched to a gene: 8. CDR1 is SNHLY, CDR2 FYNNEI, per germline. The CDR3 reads CASREQGRSNSPLHF. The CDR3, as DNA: TGTGCCAGCAGGGAACAGGGGAGATCTAATTCACCCCTCCACTTT.

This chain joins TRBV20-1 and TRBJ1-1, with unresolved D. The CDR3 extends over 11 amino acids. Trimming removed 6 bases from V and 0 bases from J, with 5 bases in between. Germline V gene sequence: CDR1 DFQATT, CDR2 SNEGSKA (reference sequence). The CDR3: CSAPMNTEAFF. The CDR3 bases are TGCAGTGCCCCTATGAACACTGAAGCTTTCTTT.

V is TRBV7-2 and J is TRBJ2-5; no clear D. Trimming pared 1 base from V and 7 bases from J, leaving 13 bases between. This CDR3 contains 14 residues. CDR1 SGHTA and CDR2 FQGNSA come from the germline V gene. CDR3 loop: CASSLDGGIGTQYF. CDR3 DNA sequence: TGTGCCAGCAGCTTAGATGGTGGGATTGGGACCCAGTACTTC.

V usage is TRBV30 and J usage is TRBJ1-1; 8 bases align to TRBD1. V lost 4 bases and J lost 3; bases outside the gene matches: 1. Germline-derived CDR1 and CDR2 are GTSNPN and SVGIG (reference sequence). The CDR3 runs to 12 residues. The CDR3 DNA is TGTGCCTGGAACAGGGGGGACACTGAAGCTTTCTTT. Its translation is CAWNRGDTEAFF.

The CDR3 sequence is CASSLGRNAFLIQETQYF. The CDR3 coding sequence is TGTGCCAGCAGCTTGGGACGGAACGCATTTCTCATTCAAGAGACCCAGTACTTC. The chain joins TRBV5-5 to TRBJ2-5; no definite D call. Germline V gene sequence: CDR1 SGHKS, CDR2 YYEKEE (reference sequence). V was clipped by 0 bases and J by 2 bases, with 20 bases between them. CDR3 length: 18 amino acids.

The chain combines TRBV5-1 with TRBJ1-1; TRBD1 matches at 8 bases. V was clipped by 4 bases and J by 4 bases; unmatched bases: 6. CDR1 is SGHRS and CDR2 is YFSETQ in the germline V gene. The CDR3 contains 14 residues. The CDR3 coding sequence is TGCGCCAGCAGCGAGACAGGGGCCCGCACTGAAGCTTTCTTT. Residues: CASSETGARTEAFF.

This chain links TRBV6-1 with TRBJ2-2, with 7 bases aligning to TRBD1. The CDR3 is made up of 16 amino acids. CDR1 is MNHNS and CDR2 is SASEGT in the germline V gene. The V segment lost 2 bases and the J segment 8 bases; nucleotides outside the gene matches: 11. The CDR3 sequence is CASSELFDRVEGELFF. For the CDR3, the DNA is TGTGCCAGCAGTGAACTATTCGACAGGGTGGAGGGGGAGCTGTTTTTT.

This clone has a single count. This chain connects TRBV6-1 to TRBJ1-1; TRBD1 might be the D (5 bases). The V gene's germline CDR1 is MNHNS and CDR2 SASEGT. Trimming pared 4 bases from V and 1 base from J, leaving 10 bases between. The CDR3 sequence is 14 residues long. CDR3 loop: CASSVAGWNTEAFF. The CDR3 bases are TGTGCCAGCAGTGTTGCAGGGTGGAACACTGAAGCTTTCTTT.

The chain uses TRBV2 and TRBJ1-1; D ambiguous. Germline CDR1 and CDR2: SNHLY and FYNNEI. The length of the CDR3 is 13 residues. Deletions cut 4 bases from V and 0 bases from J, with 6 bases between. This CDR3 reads CASSVPLNTEAFF. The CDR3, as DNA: TGTGCCAGCAGTGTCCCCTTGAACACTGAAGCTTTCTTT.

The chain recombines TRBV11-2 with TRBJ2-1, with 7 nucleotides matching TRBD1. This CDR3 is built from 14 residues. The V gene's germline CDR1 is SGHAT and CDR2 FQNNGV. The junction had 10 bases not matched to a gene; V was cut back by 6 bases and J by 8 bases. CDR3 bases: TGTGCCAGCAGTTACACAGGGGCGTCCGATGAGCAGTTCTTC. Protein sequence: CASSYTGASDEQFF.

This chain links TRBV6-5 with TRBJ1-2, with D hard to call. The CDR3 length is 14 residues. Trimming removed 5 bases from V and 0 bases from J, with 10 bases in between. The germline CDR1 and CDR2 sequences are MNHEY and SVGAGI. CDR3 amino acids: CASSTQQSNYGYTF. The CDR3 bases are TGTGCCAGCAGTACGCAACAGTCTAACTATGGCTACACCTTC.

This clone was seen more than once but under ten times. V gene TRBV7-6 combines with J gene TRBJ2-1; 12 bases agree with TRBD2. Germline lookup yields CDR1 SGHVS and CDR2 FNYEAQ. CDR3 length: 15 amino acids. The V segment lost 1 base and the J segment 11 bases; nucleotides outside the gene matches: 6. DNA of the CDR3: TGTGCCAGCAGCTTAGTAAGGACTAGCGGGGAAAAGCAGTTCTTC. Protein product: CASSLVRTSGEKQFF.

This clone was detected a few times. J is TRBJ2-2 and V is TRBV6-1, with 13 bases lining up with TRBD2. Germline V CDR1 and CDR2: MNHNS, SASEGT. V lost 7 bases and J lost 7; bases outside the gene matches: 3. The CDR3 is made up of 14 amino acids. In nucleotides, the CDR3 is TGTGCCAGCAAGGGACTAGCGGGGCTCGGGGAGCTGTTTTTT. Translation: CASKGLAGLGELFF.

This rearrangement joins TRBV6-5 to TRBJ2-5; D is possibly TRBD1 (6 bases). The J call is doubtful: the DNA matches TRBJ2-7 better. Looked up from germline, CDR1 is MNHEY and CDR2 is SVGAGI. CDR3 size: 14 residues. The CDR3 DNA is TGTGCCAGCAGCTACACAGGGTCCTCCTACGAGCAGTACTTC. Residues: CASSYTGSSYEQYF.

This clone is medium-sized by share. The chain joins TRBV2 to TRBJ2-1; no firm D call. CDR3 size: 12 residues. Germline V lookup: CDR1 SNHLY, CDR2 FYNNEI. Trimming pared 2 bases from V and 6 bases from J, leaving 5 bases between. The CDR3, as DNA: TGTGCCAGCAGTGAATCCAGCAATGAGCAGTTCTTC. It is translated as CASSESSNEQFF.

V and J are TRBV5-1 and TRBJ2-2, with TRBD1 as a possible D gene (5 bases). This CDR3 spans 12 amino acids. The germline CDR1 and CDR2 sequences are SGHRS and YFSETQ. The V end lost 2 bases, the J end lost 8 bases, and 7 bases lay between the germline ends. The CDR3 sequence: CASSFQGGELFF. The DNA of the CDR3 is TGCGCCAGCAGCTTTCAGGGAGGGGAGCTGTTTTTT.

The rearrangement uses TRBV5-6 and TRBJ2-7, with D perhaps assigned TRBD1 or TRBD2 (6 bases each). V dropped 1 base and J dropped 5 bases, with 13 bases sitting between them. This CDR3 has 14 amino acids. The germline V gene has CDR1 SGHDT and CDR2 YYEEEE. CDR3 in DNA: TGTGCCAGCAGCTTGCTATCGGGGGCCAACGAGCAGTACTTC. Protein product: CASSLLSGANEQYF.

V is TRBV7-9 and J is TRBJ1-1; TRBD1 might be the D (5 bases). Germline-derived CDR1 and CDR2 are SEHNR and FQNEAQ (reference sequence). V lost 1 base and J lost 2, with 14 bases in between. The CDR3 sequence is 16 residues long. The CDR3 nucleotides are TGTGCCAGCAGCTTAGTCCGACGGGGGGTAAACACTGAAGCTTTCTTT. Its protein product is CASSLVRRGVNTEAFF.

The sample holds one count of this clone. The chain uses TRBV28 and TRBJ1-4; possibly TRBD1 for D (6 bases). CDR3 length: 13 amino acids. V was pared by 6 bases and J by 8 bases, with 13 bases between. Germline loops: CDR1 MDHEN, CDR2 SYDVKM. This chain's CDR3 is CASSGGGNEKLFF. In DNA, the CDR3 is TGTGCCAGCAGCGGGGGCGGTAACGAAAAACTGTTTTTT.

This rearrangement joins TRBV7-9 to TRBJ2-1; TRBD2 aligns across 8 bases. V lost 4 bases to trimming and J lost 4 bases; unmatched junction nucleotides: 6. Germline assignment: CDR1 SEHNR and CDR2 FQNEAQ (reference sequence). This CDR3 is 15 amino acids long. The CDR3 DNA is TGTGCCAGCAGCTCCCCCGCGGGGGGATACAATGAGCAGTTCTTC. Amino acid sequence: CASSSPAGGYNEQFF.

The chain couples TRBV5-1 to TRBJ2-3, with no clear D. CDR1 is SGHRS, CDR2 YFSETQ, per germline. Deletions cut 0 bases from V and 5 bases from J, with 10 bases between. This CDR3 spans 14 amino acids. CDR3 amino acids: CASSLGWAGDTQYF. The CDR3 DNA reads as TGCGCCAGCAGCTTGGGATGGGCAGGAGATACGCAGTATTTT.